A selection of T cell receptor beta chains follows, all from one sample in a study of CD8+CD57+ T cells in acquired aplastic anemia. TCRdb fed the reads into MiXCR, producing one record per CDR3 protein. The data show just over 450,000 distinct CDR3 sequences, with less than 35% seen just once and 0.82% held by the top ten. The sample was sorted CD4+, CD8+, or CD8+CD57+ T cells (not recorded which) from PBMCs. The source is a human donor with aplastic anemia. CDR3s include the opening cysteine and the closing phenylalanine or tryptophan. The D gene is left open where the match is weak. The listing skips clone size in some rows; elsewhere it reads once, few, many or a size class.

J gene	V gene	D gene	clone size	CDR3 DNA	CDR3 protein
TRBJ2-1	TRBV4-1	TRBD2	-	TGTGCCAGCAGCCAAGGACCGGGGGGTAATGAGCAGTTCTTC	CASSQGPGGNEQFF
TRBJ2-3	TRBV12-3/TRBV12-4	TRBD1	few	TGTGCCAGCACCCCGGTTGACAGGGGGGTTTGGTATTTT	CASTPVDRGVWYF
TRBJ1-1	TRBV3-1	TRBD1	-	TGTGCCAGCAGCCAAGGTCCAGGGGGCGGGGAAGCTTTCTTT	CASSQGPGGGEAFF
TRBJ2-5	TRBV24-1	TRBD2	many	TGTGCCACCAGTGATTTAGAGAAAGCGGGAGCGGTAGAGGAGACCCAGTACTTC	CATSDLEKAGAVEETQYF
TRBJ1-2	TRBV2	TRBD1	many	TGTGCCAGCAGTTTTACCGGGACAGGGAAGGGCTACACCTTC	CASSFTGTGKGYTF
TRBJ1-5	TRBV15	-	-	TGTGCCACCAGCAGAGATCTTGCAGTGAGCAATCAGCCCCAGCAGTTT	CATSRDLAVSNQPQQF
TRBJ2-7	TRBV20-1	-	-	TGCAGTGCTAGAGGTCAGAGCTCCTACGAGCAGTACTTC	CSARGQSSYEQYF
TRBJ2-7	TRBV24-1	TRBD1	many	TGTGCCACCAGTGTGGTCGGACAGGTCTACGAGCAGTACTTC	CATSVVGQVYEQYF
TRBJ2-7	TRBV19	-	few	TGTGCCTGGAGCCCAACAGGGTGGGGCTCCTACGAGCAGTACTTC	CAWSPTGWGSYEQYF
TRBJ2-2	TRBV24-1	TRBD1	-	TGTGCCACCAGTGAACAGGGGGCGCACACCGGGGAGCTGTTTTTT	CATSEQGAHTGELFF
TRBJ2-7	TRBV6-2/TRBV6-3	-	few	TGTGCCAGCAGGCAATTCTTCGTCGAGCAGTACTTC	CASRQFFVEQYF
TRBJ2-5	TRBV2	-	many	TGTGCCAGCAGAAGGGTTGGGGAGACCCAGTACTTC	CASRRVGETQYF
TRBJ2-7	TRBV2	-	few	TGTGCCAGCAGTTTTAACAGGAATTCCTACGAGCAGTACTTC	CASSFNRNSYEQYF
TRBJ2-5	TRBV7-2	TRBD1	few	TGTGCCAGCAGCCAAGGGGACAGGGACTTTGGGACCCAGTACTTC	CASSQGDRDFGTQYF
TRBJ2-7	TRBV10-3	TRBD1	-	TGTGCCAGCAGTTTATTCTTCGACAGGGGAGATATCTACGAGCAGTACTTC	CASSLFFDRGDIYEQYF
TRBJ1-2	TRBV20-1	TRBD1	many	TGCAGTGCTGGGGGCGGACAGGGTAACTATGGCTACACCTTC	CSAGGGQGNYGYTF
TRBJ2-7	TRBV2	TRBD2	many	TGTGCCAGCAGGGTTCCCAGCGGGAGTTACGAGCAGTACTTC	CASRVPSGSYEQYF
TRBJ2-7	TRBV12-3/TRBV12-4	-	many	TGTGCCAGCAGTGCAGGGTCGCAGTACTTC	CASSAGSQYF
TRBJ2-1	TRBV12-5	-	-	TGTGCTAGTGAGGGGGGGGTTAATGAGCAGTTCTTC	CASEGGVNEQFF
TRBJ1-2	TRBV5-1	-	-	TGCGCCAGCAGGGCGGAGGGCTCCTATGGCTACACCTTC	CASRAEGSYGYTF
TRBJ1-1	TRBV10-3	-	-	TGTGCCAGCAGCCCCGGGGCCTCGAGGGGGAACACTGAAGCTTACTTT	CASSPGASRGNTEAYF
TRBJ2-1	TRBV7-9	-	once	TGTGCCAGCAGCCTCCAGGACAACAATGAGCAGTTCTTC	CASSLQDNNEQFF
TRBJ2-5	TRBV7-2	-	-	TGTGCCAGCAGCTTGCAGATAGGGGAAGGGACCCAGTACTTC	CASSLQIGEGTQYF
TRBJ2-7	TRBV5-1	-	few	TGCGCCAGCACCCCGGGGACTCGGAATAACTACGAGCAGTACTTC	CASTPGTRNNYEQYF
TRBJ1-2	TRBV4-3	TRBD1	few	TGCGCCAGCAGCTTCGGGACAGGGAATGGCTACACCTTC	CASSFGTGNGYTF
TRBJ1-5	TRBV19	-	many	TGTGCCAGTAGTATACCAAATCCCGGGACAAATCAGCCCCAGCATTTT	CASSIPNPGTNQPQHF
TRBJ1-3	TRBV7-9	TRBD1	-	TGTGCCAGCAGCCCGCCCAGGGGGCTATCAGACACCATATATTTT	CASSPPRGLSDTIYF
TRBJ2-7	TRBV10-2	-	-	TGCGCCAGCAGTGAGTCGACTGGGGCCCACCTAGGCGAGCAGTACTTC	CASSESTGAHLGEQYF
TRBJ1-1	TRBV3-1	-	few	TGTGCCAGCAGCCAAGATAGGCACGTCTTT	CASSQDRHVF
TRBJ1-6	TRBV7-6	-	many	TGTGCCAGCAGCCCCGGACTTAGGGGGATGGATTCACCCCTCCACTTT	CASSPGLRGMDSPLHF
TRBJ2-7	TRBV12-5	TRBD1	many	TGTGCTAGATTAAGCCGGGACAGCTCCTACGAGCAGTACTTC	CARLSRDSSYEQYF
TRBJ2-1	TRBV2	-	few	TGTGCCAGCAAATCGGGCTGGTACGAATCCTCCTACAATGAGCAGTTCTTC	CASKSGWYESSYNEQFF
TRBJ2-3	TRBV7-2	-	-	TGTGCCAGCAGAAGCAGAACAGATACGCAGTATTTT	CASRSRTDTQYF
TRBJ1-2	TRBV10-3	-	many	TGTGCCATCCGGGGAAGGGGTGACTATGGCTACACCTTC	CAIRGRGDYGYTF
TRBJ1-2	TRBV7-9	-	many	TGTGCCAGCATCGCAGTCGGGACCGATACTCTTTATGGCTACACCTTC	CASIAVGTDTLYGYTF
TRBJ2-7	TRBV5-1	TRBD1	-	TGCGCCAGCAGCGCGATCGGGACAGGGGTTCCCTACGAGCAGTACTTC	CASSAIGTGVPYEQYF
TRBJ1-4	TRBV20-1	-	-	TGCAGTGCAAGTGGACCAGGGGTAACGGATAATGAAAAACTGTTTTTT	CSASGPGVTDNEKLFF
TRBJ1-3	TRBV7-2	TRBD1	-	TGTGCCAGCAGCCCACAGGGGGCCTGGGGAAACACCATATATTTT	CASSPQGAWGNTIYF
TRBJ1-6	TRBV10-3	TRBD1	many	TGTGCCATCAGAGAACAGGGGGTTAATTCACCCCTCCACTTT	CAIREQGVNSPLHF
TRBJ1-6	TRBV7-2	-	-	TGTGCCAGCAGCTTAGTAGCAGCCGCGGGCTCACCCCTCCACTTT	CASSLVAAAGSPLHF
TRBJ1-5	TRBV7-2	-	few	TGTGCCAGCAGCTTAGTCGGGTCAGGTCAGCCCCAGCATTTT	CASSLVGSGQPQHF
TRBJ2-5	TRBV14	-	-	TGTGCCAGCAGTCAACAAAGACTACCGCGGGAGACCCAGTACTTC	CASSQQRLPRETQYF
TRBJ1-1	TRBV10-3	-	few	TGTGCCATCAGTGAGGGGGGGAACACTGAAGCTTTCTTT	CAISEGGNTEAFF
TRBJ2-7	TRBV6-5	TRBD1	few	TGTGCCAGCAGTTGGACAGGGGGCGGCGAGCAGTACTTC	CASSWTGGGEQYF
TRBJ2-3	TRBV15	TRBD2	-	TGTGCCACCAGCGGCGGGGCTAGCGGGGGAGATACGCAGTATTTT	CATSGGASGGDTQYF
TRBJ2-1	TRBV12-3/TRBV12-4	TRBD2	few	TGTGCCAGCAGTCTAGCGGGGGGTTTTCAATTCTTC	CASSLAGGFQFF
TRBJ1-2	TRBV9	-	many	TGTGCCAGCAGCGCAAGGACGGGGGAGAGTGGCTACACCTTC	CASSARTGESGYTF
TRBJ2-7	TRBV9	TRBD2	many	TGTGCCAGCAGCATCTACGGGCGGGAGGGCGACGAGCAGTACTTC	CASSIYGREGDEQYF
TRBJ2-3	TRBV20-1	TRBD2	-	TGCAGTGCTAGAGATCCCAGCGGGGGGACCACAGATACGCAGTATTTT	CSARDPSGGTTDTQYF
TRBJ1-1	TRBV10-2	TRBD1	many	TGCGCCAGCGGACAGGCCAACACTGAAGCTTTCTTT	CASGQANTEAFF
TRBJ1-1	TRBV24-1	-	-	TGTGCCAGCTCACCACAGCCGGGTGGAAAGAGCACTGAAGCTTTCTTT	CASSPQPGGKSTEAFF
TRBJ2-5	TRBV30	-	-	TGTGCCTGGAGTGTAGGGGGAGGTTTAGAGACCCAGTACTTC	CAWSVGGGLETQYF
TRBJ2-7	TRBV5-4	TRBD2	once	TGTGCCAGCAGCTTGGTCCCCCACCTTACTAGCGGGAGTAGGTACGAGCAGTACTTC	CASSLVPHLTSGSRYEQYF